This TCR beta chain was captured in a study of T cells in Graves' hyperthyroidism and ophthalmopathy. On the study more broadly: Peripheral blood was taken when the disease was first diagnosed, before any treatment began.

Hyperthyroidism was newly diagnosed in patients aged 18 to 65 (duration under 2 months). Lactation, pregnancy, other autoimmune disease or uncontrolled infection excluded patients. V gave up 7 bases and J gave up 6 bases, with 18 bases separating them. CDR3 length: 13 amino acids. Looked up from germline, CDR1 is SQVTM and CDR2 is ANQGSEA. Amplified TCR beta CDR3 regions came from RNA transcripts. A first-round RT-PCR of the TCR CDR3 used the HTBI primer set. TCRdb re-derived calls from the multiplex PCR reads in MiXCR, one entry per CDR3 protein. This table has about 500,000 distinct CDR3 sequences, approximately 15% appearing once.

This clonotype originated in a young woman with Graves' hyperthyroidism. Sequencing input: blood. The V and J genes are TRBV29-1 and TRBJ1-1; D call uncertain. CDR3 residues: CSETNLGVPEAFF. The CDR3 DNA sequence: TGCAGCGAGACAAATCTGGGAGTGCCTGAAGCTTTCTTT.